This passage covers 18 T cell receptor beta chains from one sample sequenced in a study of shared clonotypes between healthy human individuals. Produced via immunoSEQ multiplex PCR; TCRdb's table is partial and in-frame only. The repertoire holds about 640,000 clones, about three quarters seen once, with around 2% in the top ten. The specimen sequenced was memory CD4+ T cells sorted from blood. Subset denoted: CD45RA-negative fraction. These receptors were collected from a woman aged 30 to 39 in good health.

The gene calls are TRBV29-1 and TRBJ1-1; D ambiguous. CDR3 length: 12 residues. Trimming pared 7 bases from V and 1 base from J, leaving 10 bases between. Germline V gives CDR1 SQVTM, CDR2 ANQGSEA. As DNA, the CDR3 is TGCAGCGCCAACCTGGGGAACACTGAAGCTTTCTTT. Protein: CSANLGNTEAFF. The full variable domain, completed using reference TRBV29-1 and TRBJ1-1, is SAVISQKPSRDICQRGTSLTIQCQVDSQVTMMFWYRQQPGQSLTLIATANQGSEATYESGFVIDKFPISRPNLTFSTLTVSNMSPEDSSIYLCSANLGNTEAFFGQGTRLTVV.

J is TRBJ1-4 and V is TRBV7-9; D uncertain. There are 16 residues in the CDR3. The V gene's germline CDR1 is SEHNR and CDR2 FQNEAQ (reference sequence). V lost 6 bases to trimming and J lost 3 bases, with 17 bases between them. This CDR3 reads CASSHGGWAANEKLFF. In DNA, the CDR3 is TGTGCCAGCAGTCATGGAGGGTGGGCAGCTAATGAAAAACTGTTTTTT.

As regards this clone: A far larger clone is just one base off, so this is likely a read error. The chain has TRBV11-2 and TRBJ2-1; 11 nucleotides align to TRBD2. The CDR3 has 17 residues. Germline-derived CDR1 and CDR2 are SGHAT and FQNNGV. The CDR3 loop reads CASSSTPTSGRGDEQLF. CDR3 bases: TGTGCCAGCAGCTCAACCCCCACTAGCGGGAGAGGCGATGAGCAGCTCTTC.

This clone was detected only a few times. This may arise from a read error, as a much more abundant clone is one base away. At the DNA level, this CDR3 is encoded by other sequences in the same sample as well. The V and J genes are TRBV11-2 and TRBJ2-5; D is ambiguous. This CDR3 is built from 12 residues. CDR1 and CDR2 (germline): SGHAT, FQNNGV. Trimming pared 1 base from V and 5 bases from J, leaving 5 bases between. CDR3: CASSLGRETQYF. The DNA for the CDR3 is TGTGCCAGCAGCTTAGGAAGGGAGACCCAGTACTTC.

The genes are TRBV7-9 and TRBJ2-7; TRBD1 or TRBD2 may be the D gene (7 bases each). In germline, CDR1 is SEHNR, CDR2 FQNEAQ (reference sequence). CDR3 length: 19 amino acids. The V and J ends lost 3 bases and 4 bases respectively, with 28 bases between them. CDR3 residues: CASSLGPQGLGTKLYEQYF. In DNA form, the CDR3 reads TGTGCCAGCAGCTTGGGCCCACAGGGGTTAGGGACTAAACTATACGAGCAGTACTTC.

The chain is built from TRBV6-1 and TRBJ2-7, with TRBD1 identical over 7 bases. The CDR3 covers 16 residues. Germline-derived CDR1 and CDR2 are MNHNS and SASEGT. The V and J ends lost 4 bases and 5 bases, in that order; junction bases with no gene match: 14. The CDR3 sequence is CASSVPPSRGTNEQYF. Here the CDR3 DNA reads TGTGCCAGCAGTGTACCCCCTAGCAGGGGGACGAACGAGCAGTACTTC.

This rearrangement joins TRBV6-5 to TRBJ2-5, with D possibly TRBD2 on 7 matching bases. Germline CDR1 reads MNHEY; CDR2 reads SVGAGI. There are 15 residues in the CDR3. With 7 bases removed from V and 0 bases from J, the gap between germline ends came to 15 bases. The CDR3 DNA is TGTGCCAGCAAAAAGGGGGGGCTCTACCAAGAGACCCAGTACTTC. This encodes CASKKGGLYQETQYF.

The J gene is TRBJ2-3, the V gene TRBV4-1; TRBD2 matches 10 bases. Germline-derived CDR1 and CDR2 are MGHRA and YSYEKL. The junction had 8 bases not matched to a gene; V was cut back by 3 bases and J by 2 bases. This CDR3 has 17 amino acids. DNA for the CDR3: TGCGCCAGCAGCCAGCACCTAGCGGGAGCTGCCACAGATACGCAGTATTTT. This sequence encodes CASSQHLAGAATDTQYF.

This sequence joins TRBV27 and TRBJ1-5; D is unclear. CDR3 length equals 16 residues. The germline V gene has CDR1 MNHEY and CDR2 SMNVEV (reference sequence). V was trimmed by 0 bases and J by 4 bases, leaving 13 bases between them. CDR3 protein: CASSLSGSFMNQPQHF. The CDR3 DNA reads as TGTGCCAGCAGTTTATCTGGGAGTTTTATGAATCAGCCCCAGCATTTT.

The V and J genes are TRBV6-1 and TRBJ2-7; 8 bases align to TRBD1. CDR1 and CDR2 from the germline V gene are MNHNS and SASEGT. V shed 4 bases, J shed 0 bases, and the junction held 5 bases outside the gene matches. The CDR3 is 15 residues long. CDR3 sequence: CASSGATGASYEQYF. Written as DNA, the CDR3 is TGTGCCAGCAGTGGCGCGACAGGGGCCTCCTACGAGCAGTACTTC.

Concerning this clone itself: The same CDR3 also results from other DNA sequences found in this sample. DNA for the CDR3: TGTGCCAGCAGTTCCGGGACAGGTAATCAGCCCCAGCATTTT. It is translated as CASSSGTGNQPQHF. The chain is built from TRBV7-9 and TRBJ1-5; 8 positions match TRBD1. There are 14 residues in the CDR3. The V gene's germline CDR1 is SEHNR and CDR2 FQNEAQ (reference sequence). J lost 4 bases, V lost 6 bases, and 5 bases had no gene match.

About this clone: Other DNA sequences in the same sample also yield this CDR3. J is TRBJ2-7 and V is TRBV27, with 10 bases that match TRBD1. CDR1 MNHEY and CDR2 SMNVEV come from the germline V gene (reference sequence). The CDR3 runs 13 residues. V was clipped by 8 bases and J by 7 bases; unmatched bases: 8. The CDR3 DNA is TGTGCCAGCGGGAGACAGGGGGCAAGTGAGCAGTACTTC. This encodes CASGRQGASEQYF.

This clone has a handful of counts. J is TRBJ1-6 and V is TRBV7-2; the D is unclear. With 1 base removed from V and 5 bases from J, the gap between germline ends came to 9 bases. This CDR3 region has 15 residues. From germline, CDR1 is SGHTA and CDR2 FQGNSA. CDR3 amino acids: CASSLVFGNNSPLHF. CDR3 DNA sequence: TGTGCCAGCAGCTTAGTTTTTGGGAATAATTCACCCCTCCACTTT.

The chain employs TRBV4-1 and TRBJ1-5; maybe TRBD1 (6 bases). The CDR3 loop spans 16 amino acids. The germline gives CDR1 MGHRA, CDR2 YSYEKL. Trimming left V 0 bases short and J 4 bases short, with 13 bases between. CDR3 nucleotide sequence: TGCGCCAGCAGCCAAGATGCAGGGGCCTTTAATCAGCCCCAGCATTTT. As protein: CASSQDAGAFNQPQHF.

V is TRBV5-1 and J is TRBJ1-1; D call uncertain. The V and J ends lost 0 bases and 0 bases respectively, with 12 bases between them. The germline V gene encodes CDR1 SGHRS and CDR2 YFSETQ. The CDR3 has 16 residues. CDR3 sequence (DNA): TGCGCCAGCAGCTTGGCCCCCCTAGGCATGAACACTGAAGCTTTCTTT. Protein product: CASSLAPLGMNTEAFF.

CDR3 nucleotide sequence: TGTGCCAGCAGCTTCCGAGGGTTAGTGAACACCGGGGAGCTGTTTTTT. Protein product: CASSFRGLVNTGELFF. This chain joins TRBV5-4 and TRBJ2-2; possible D gene TRBD2, 5 bases. V was trimmed by 2 bases and J by 1 base, leaving 12 bases between them. The CDR3 consists of 16 residues. The germline V gene encodes CDR1 SGHNT and CDR2 YYREEE (reference sequence).

The table lists this clone with a count of one. This specimen includes other DNA sequences encoding the same CDR3. V is TRBV5-1 and J is TRBJ2-3; the D is unclear. The CDR3 has 14 amino acids. Germline V lookup: CDR1 SGHRS, CDR2 YFSETQ. V was trimmed by 0 bases and J by 2 bases, leaving 7 bases between them. In DNA form, the CDR3 reads TGCGCCAGCAGCTTGGAGCAAACCACAGATACGCAGTATTTT. This encodes CASSLEQTTDTQYF.

This sequence joins TRBV29-1 and TRBJ2-5; D ambiguous. V was cut by 3 bases and J by 4 bases, with 12 bases left in between. The CDR3 consists of 13 residues. Germline CDR1 and CDR2: SQVTM and ANQGSEA. The CDR3 protein is CSVDHRVGETQYF. CDR3 sequence (DNA): TGCAGCGTTGATCATAGGGTGGGAGAGACCCAGTACTTC.